Shown below are 23 T cell receptor beta chains from a single sample sequenced in a study of T cell clonotyping in hematopoietic cell transplantation. Data came from immunoSEQ multiplex PCR; TCRdb stores just in-frame clones and leaves some out. The table includes roughly 29,000 clones, about 94% detected once. The starting material was PBMCs, obtained 100 days after allogeneic stem cell transplant. The source of these receptors is a female patient in her fifties or sixties who had an allogeneic stem cell transplant from a related donor, so the T cells may come from the graft donor. Some clones in this sample may be carry-over from other donors' samples.

V and J are TRBV7-3 and TRBJ1-1, with TRBD1 as a possible D gene (6 bases). The CDR3 loop spans 16 amino acids. V dropped 2 bases and J dropped 0 bases, with 13 bases sitting between them. Germline CDR1 is SGHTA and CDR2 is FQGTGA. The CDR3 DNA follows: TGTGCCAGCAGCTTACGGGGGAACAGGGTGAACACTGAAGCTTTCTTT. As protein: CASSLRGNRVNTEAFF.

The chain recombines TRBV2 with TRBJ2-7; D is uncertain. The CDR3 covers 10 residues. Trimming left V 6 bases short and J 3 bases short, with 3 bases between. The germline gives CDR1 SNHLY, CDR2 FYNNEI. In DNA form, the CDR3 reads TGTGCCAGCAGCGACTACGAGCAGTACTTC. Amino acids: CASSDYEQYF. Using reference TRBV2 and TRBJ2-7 for the parts outside the CDR3, the full variable domain is EPEVTQTPSHQVTQMGQEVILRCVPISNHLYFYWYRQILGQKVEFLVSFYNNEISEKSEIFDDQFSVERPDGSNFTLKIRSTKLEDSAMYFCASSDYEQYFGPGTRLTVT.

This clone came up a few times. The rearrangement links TRBV4-1 to TRBJ2-7, with D possibly being TRBD2 (6 bases). The germline gives CDR1 MGHRA, CDR2 YSYEKL. V lost 2 bases to trimming and J lost 4 bases, with 15 bases between them. CDR3 length: 15 amino acids. CDR3 amino acids: CASSQSRQGGYEQYF. Written as DNA, the CDR3 is TGCGCCAGCAGCCAAAGTCGGCAGGGAGGATACGAGCAGTACTTC.

The gene calls are TRBV5-6 and TRBJ1-5; a weak D match, TRBD1 (5 bases). This CDR3 contains 14 residues. Germline CDR1 reads SGHDT; CDR2 reads YYEEEE. Deletions cut 0 bases from V and 4 bases from J, with 8 bases between. Here the CDR3 DNA reads TGTGCCAGCAGCTTGGGACAGCCAAATCAGCCCCAGCATTTT. It encodes CASSLGQPNQPQHF.

This chain joins TRBV6-1 and TRBJ1-6, with D possibly TRBD1 on 6 matching bases. There are 15 residues in the CDR3. CDR1 is MNHNS, CDR2 SASEGT, per germline. The germline V and J ends were trimmed by 6 bases and 8 bases, with 17 bases remaining between them. CDR3 DNA sequence: TGTGCCAGCAGGGGGGGCTGGGGCTCAGATTCACCCCTCCACTTT. It encodes CASRGGWGSDSPLHF.

This chain links TRBV6-1 with TRBJ2-1, with 10 positions matching TRBD2. Trimming took 8 bases from V and 3 from J; bases not matched to a gene: 4. Per germline, CDR1 MNHNS and CDR2 SASEGT. The CDR3 has 14 amino acids. Here the CDR3 DNA reads TGTGCCAGCGGGGTAGCGGGGGGCTACAATGAGCAGTTCTTC. This gives the protein CASGVAGGYNEQFF.

The genes are TRBV4-2 and TRBJ1-2; possibly TRBD1 for D (6 bases). V was trimmed by 0 bases and J by 14 bases, leaving 19 bases between them. There are 14 residues in the CDR3. Germline values: CDR1 LGHNA, CDR2 YNFKEQ. This CDR3 reads CASSQEVGGTPKTF. The CDR3 region has the DNA TGTGCCAGCAGCCAAGAGGTCGGAGGGACACCTAAGACCTTC.

This chain links TRBV7-8 with TRBJ1-5, with D hard to call. The CDR3 is 15 amino acids. Per germline, CDR1 SGHVS and CDR2 FQNEAQ. The ends were cut back, 3 bases at V and 4 bases at J, with 13 bases in the middle. In DNA, the CDR3 is TGTGCCAGCAGCTTTGGCAGCGATGGGAATCAGCCCCAGCATTTT. The encoded protein is CASSFGSDGNQPQHF.

This sequence joins TRBV6-5 and TRBJ1-1; D is possibly TRBD1 (5 bases). The CDR3 spans 13 residues. Trimming shortened V by 6 bases and J by 1 base, and 9 bases separated the two germline ends. Looked up from germline, CDR1 is MNHEY and CDR2 is SVGAGI. The CDR3 nucleotides are TGTGCCAGCAGGAGGGGTGGGAACACTGAAGCTTTCTTT. Amino acids: CASRRGGNTEAFF.

DNA for the CDR3: TGTGCCAGCAGCCAAGAGTCCAGCGGGGGCAGGTACTATGGCTACACCTTC. Its protein product is CASSQESSGGRYYGYTF. The V call is TRBV4-2, the J call TRBJ1-2, with a tentative D call TRBD1 (6 bases). Germline CDR1 and CDR2: LGHNA and YNFKEQ. Trimming took off 0 bases at V and 3 bases at J, with 17 bases between the two ends. The CDR3 totals 17 residues.

CDR3 coding DNA: TGTGCCTGGAGTGGCACCTCGTTTAGAGGGGATGGTGAAGCTTTCTTT. The encoded protein is CAWSGTSFRGDGEAFF. This chain joins TRBV30 and TRBJ1-1; TRBD1 is a possible D gene (5 bases). Germline values: CDR1 GTSNPN, CDR2 SVGIG (reference sequence). This CDR3 region has 16 residues. Trimming shortened V by 1 base and J by 7 bases, and 22 bases separated the two germline ends. The variable domain in full, completed from reference TRBV30 and TRBJ1-1, reads SQTIHQWPATLVQPVGSPLSLECTVEGTSNPNLYWYRQAAGRGLQLLFYSVGIGQISSEVPQNLSASRPQDRQFILSSKKLLLSDSGFYLCAWSGTSFRGDGEAFFGQGTRLTVV.

The gene calls are TRBV27 and TRBJ2-7; D may correspond to TRBD1 or TRBD2 (5 bases each). CDR3 length: 14 amino acids. From germline, CDR1 is MNHEY and CDR2 SMNVEV (reference sequence). Trimming removed 0 bases from V and 5 bases from J, with 11 bases in between. CDR3 sequence (DNA): TGTGCCAGCAGTTTATCCCGGGGCCCCCACGAGCAGTACTTC. Its translation is CASSLSRGPHEQYF.

The CDR3 sequence is CASSSLQGPSYEQYF. CDR3 nucleotides: TGTGCCAGCAGTTCCCTCCAGGGCCCATCCTACGAGCAGTACTTC. This chain joins TRBV6-5 and TRBJ2-7; perhaps TRBD1 as D (5 bases). Trimming removed 4 bases from V and 1 base from J, with 14 bases in between. The V gene's germline CDR1 is MNHEY and CDR2 SVGAGI. The CDR3 runs to 15 residues.

This chain connects TRBV10-1 to TRBJ2-7; D might be TRBD1 (6 bases). From germline, CDR1 is WNHNN and CDR2 SYGVQD (reference sequence). Trimming pared 7 bases from V and 5 bases from J, leaving 18 bases between. CDR3 length: 14 amino acids. The CDR3 coding sequence is TGCGCCAGCAACGCCGGCAGGGGTCTGCACGAGCAGTACTTC. Amino acid sequence: CASNAGRGLHEQYF.

This sequence joins TRBV9 and TRBJ1-1; D is perhaps TRBD1 (5 bases). The ends were cut back, 0 bases at V and 3 bases at J, with 6 bases in the middle. CDR3 length equals 13 residues. Germline V lookup: CDR1 SGDLS, CDR2 YYNGEE. The CDR3 is CASSVGDYTEAFF. The CDR3 bases are TGTGCCAGCAGCGTAGGGGACTACACTGAAGCTTTCTTT.

The chain recombines TRBV15 with TRBJ1-1; D is uncertain. Looked up from germline, CDR1 is LNHNV and CDR2 is YYDKDF (reference sequence). Between the trimmed V and J ends, which lost 2 bases and 4 bases, there was a span of 8 bases. The CDR3 runs to 13 residues. The CDR3 nucleotides are TGTGCCACCAGCAGATCTCAACGCACTGAAGCTTTCTTT. It translates to CATSRSQRTEAFF.

The V call is TRBV9, the J call TRBJ2-7; the D is unclear. Trimming removed 1 base at V and 2 bases at J, with 10 bases between. Germline CDR1 reads SGDLS; CDR2 reads YYNGEE. This CDR3 has 14 residues. CDR3 bases: TGTGCCAGCAGCGTATCCCAGGTGGCCTACGAGCAGTACTTC. Amino acid sequence: CASSVSQVAYEQYF.

The J gene is TRBJ2-5, the V gene TRBV19, with 7 bases matching TRBD2. The CDR3 sequence is 15 residues long. The ends lost 5 bases at V and 3 bases at J; junction bases unmatched: 9. Germline-derived CDR1 and CDR2 are LNHDA and SQIVND (reference sequence). The CDR3 sequence: CASSPNPAGEETQYF. In DNA, the CDR3 is TGTGCCAGTAGTCCCAACCCGGCGGGGGAAGAGACCCAGTACTTC.

This clone was seen a single time. J is TRBJ1-1 and V is TRBV29-1, with no clear D. Germline V CDR1 and CDR2: SQVTM, ANQGSEA. The V gene lost 4 bases and the J gene lost 1 base, with 7 bases spanning the gap. The CDR3 has 12 residues. As DNA, the CDR3 is TGCAGCGTTGGGCCAGCGAACACTGAAGCTTTCTTT. This translates into CSVGPANTEAFF.

This sequence joins TRBV11-2 and TRBJ1-2; 9 bases match TRBD1. The ends lost 3 bases at V and 4 bases at J; junction bases unmatched: 12. The CDR3 covers 17 residues. CDR1 is SGHAT and CDR2 is FQNNGV in the germline V gene. The CDR3 nucleotides read TGTGCCAGCAGCTTCGCTCGACCCGGGACAGGGTCCTATGGCTACACCTTC. Protein: CASSFARPGTGSYGYTF.

This clone was seen more than once but under ten times. The same CDR3 arises from other DNA sequences in this sample as well. The V gene is TRBV9, the J gene TRBJ2-1; 8 nucleotides match TRBD2. V lost 5 bases to trimming and J lost 2 bases; unmatched junction nucleotides: 6. The CDR3 sequence is 15 residues long. Germline V gives CDR1 SGDLS, CDR2 YYNGEE. The CDR3: CASSPSGGAYNEQFF. CDR3 nucleotide sequence: TGTGCCAGCAGTCCCAGCGGGGGCGCCTACAATGAGCAGTTCTTC.

The J gene is TRBJ1-2, the V gene TRBV6-5; the D is unclear. The CDR3 loop spans 14 amino acids. With 2 bases removed from V and 2 bases from J, the gap between germline ends came to 9 bases. Per the germline V gene, CDR1 is MNHEY and CDR2 is SVGAGI. CDR3 sequence reads: CASSYLRANYGYTF. The CDR3, as DNA: TGTGCCAGCAGTTACCTCCGAGCAAACTATGGCTACACCTTC.

V is TRBV6-5 and J is TRBJ2-7; TRBD1 matches at 8 bases. The V gene end was trimmed by 6 bases and the J gene end by 0 bases; junction bases not matched to a gene: 4. Per germline, CDR1 MNHEY and CDR2 SVGAGI. The CDR3 is 14 residues long. The CDR3 nucleotides are TGTGCCAGCAGGACAGGGGCGCTCTCCTACGAGCAGTACTTC. It translates to CASRTGALSYEQYF.